A single T cell receptor (beta chain) is shown here with its context. As for time point: patch test 3, about 24 weeks after DPC sensitization. Stated treatment: therapeutic diphenylcyclopropenone sensitization with weekly scalp DPC. CDR1 KGHSH and CDR2 LQKENI come from the germline V gene. The J segment lost 5 bases and the V segment lost 6 bases, leaving 5 bases of the junction unmatched. The CDR3 spans 14 residues. The data belong to a study of human T cells and chemical hapten exposure. MiXCR, run by TCRdb on the RACE reads, gives a single entry per CDR3 protein. This sample yields roughly 150,000 distinct CDR3 sequences, of which 25% to 30% are seen a single time; 2.1% belongs to the top ten.

This chain connects TRBV18 to TRBJ1-4; TRBD1 matches at 8 bases. The sample was whole blood, taken in connection with sensitization to the hapten diphenylcyclopropenone (DPC). This clonotype was sampled from a woman aged 18-29 years with alopecia areata. Some clones in this sample may be carry-over from other donors' samples. The CDR3 sequence is CASSPGQVNEKLFF. DNA for the CDR3: TGTGCCAGCTCGCCGGGACAGGTCAATGAAAAACTGTTTTTT. The full variable domain, in which reference TRBV18 and TRBJ1-4 provide the parts outside the CDR3, is NAGVMQNPRHLVRRRGQEARLRCSPMKGHSHVYWYRQLPEEGLKFMVYLQKENIIDESGMPKERFSAEFPKEGPSILRIQQVVRGDSAAYFCASSPGQVNEKLFFGSGTQLSVL.